This entry describes one T cell receptor beta chain. This clone has a handful of counts. Its target antigen remains unknown. There are no base qualities to consult, and no much larger clone falls within one base. This sample is drawn from a study of cytomegalovirus exposure and HLA in healthy donors (dated by TCRdb to the late 2010s). With regard to the full study: An earlier analysis of roughly 630 of the donors reported more than 250 Gb of sequence data and around 110 million unique TCR beta sequences from 190 million or so T cells. The study aimed to test whether signatures of past pathogen exposure could be identified by cataloging public T cell receptors. On average, 235,054 unique TCR beta nucleotide sequences were sequenced per donor among about 400 genotyped donors of the cohort, with about 17% of those sequences being non-productive. Alongside the repertoire data, information on donor age, sex, ethnicity and CMV serostatus was compiled. An earlier analysis of approximately 580 of the donors used high-throughput TCR beta sequencing to judge whether each TCR beta V gene segment behaved as functional or pseudogenic. To predict cytomegalovirus infection status, the study combined high-throughput TCR immunosequencing, statistical association of individual TCRs with disease status, and machine learning. Genome-wide SNP genotypes for about 55% of the 666 donors were used in a later genetic analysis, which treated that subset as a discovery cohort. The genetic ancestry cluster associated with self-reported Caucasian donors included 81% of the 350 to 500 genotyped donors. The later analysis used no new phenotypic data to find candidate immune exposures, relying instead on TCR beta sequences and their occurrence across donors. The study profiled the T cell repertoires of fewer than 850 subjects by immunosequencing and related them to cytomegalovirus serostatus. An early release that covered approximately 600 HLA-typed donors contained approximately 320 gigabases of sequencing data and roughly 84 million unique TCR sequences. All discovery cohort repertoires had been generated using a single sequencing platform. Both class I and class II loci were covered by HLA typing, at four-digit resolution. Because of strong linkage in the cohort, roughly five DR-DQ haplotypes were treated as single units for association and clustering. In a later analysis, previously published TCR beta repertoires from some 640 donors were re-analyzed and high-resolution HLA genotyping was added so that TCR occurrence patterns could be studied. Along with the roughly 670-subject first cohort, a separate validation cohort of over a hundred different subjects was used. The number of donors typed differed by locus, with 629-630 for A, B, C, DRB1 and DQB1, more than 500 for DQA1, 606 for DPA1, and 450 to 480 for DPB1. Overall results and qualifications from the work: Because counts were too low, 15 to 20 rarely observed V segments, including chromosome 9 orphons, were excluded from the earlier analysis of under 650 of the donors. The only immune exposure information available for the cohort was CMV serostatus. In an earlier analysis of a few hundred of the donors, most TCR beta V segments were observed in productive rearrangements about 87% or about 30% of the time, broadly matching IMGT annotations. In vitro tests confirmed that a few of the cytomegalovirus-associated TCR beta chains recognize cytomegalovirus antigens. The presence/absence analyses assumed that sequencing depth was roughly uniform across donors, and that assumption may not be true. In a later analysis, HLA-associated TCR beta chains were found to be more clonally expanded and to have lower generation probabilities than equally common non-associated chains. The sequencing pipeline was judged likely to have produced a cluster of highly shared sequence variants as a technical artifact. Most CMV-associated TCR beta chains appeared to be HLA-restricted in a later analysis, and the HLA associations seemed to be driven largely by CMV exposure. In a later analysis, 16,951 TCR beta sequences were associated with specific HLA alleles at a false discovery rate of 0.05. The classifier was reported to diagnose cytomegalovirus status with high specificity and sensitivity in both the original cohort and the validation cohort. The study gave a list of under 200 TCR beta chains associated with cytomegalovirus. The 87-base-pair reads could not distinguish some IMGT-functional V segments, including TRBV6-2 and TRBV6-3, so those segments were excluded. Correlated functional status among segregating V segments might be attributable to linkage disequilibrium, but an unknown experimental factor could not be ruled out. Most TCR sequences were seen in very few donors, while some public TCRs were found in many individuals. A later genetic analysis reported fewer N-insertions in productive TCRs among donors in an Asian-associated ancestry cluster than the roughly 620-donor mean. Strong co-occurrence of HLA alleles, especially DR and DQ, made assigning TCR associations to individual alleles difficult. An association between a missense DCLRE1C variant and V-gene and J-gene trimming of TCR beta chains was found in a later genetic analysis and replicated in an independent cohort. According to a later analysis, TCR association rates differed among HLA loci, with DRB1 alleles showing the most associated TCRs and HLA-C alleles showing the fewest. This cohort had only TCR beta chains sequenced, and the lack of alpha or paired-chain data limited which features could be detected. Because HLA typing was unavailable for some donors at each locus, only the typed subset was used in association tests. The authors suggested that the approach could potentially be extended to other disease states and immunological phenotypes. According to a later analysis, parvovirus B19, influenza, CMV and Epstein-Barr virus appeared linked to several top co-occurrence clusters. A further reported finding was that TCR beta sequences accurately predicted the HLA-A and HLA-B alleles for most subjects in the first cohort.

The method was the immunoSEQ multiplex PCR assay. A mixture of 60 forward primers for TCR Vbeta segments and 13 reverse primers for TCR Jbeta segments was used in the multiplex PCR. Amplification of the CDR3 region of rearranged TCR beta genes was performed with a multiplex PCR assay on genomic DNA. Amplified TCR beta libraries were sequenced as 87-base-pair reads on the Illumina HiSeq System. As for the authors' bioinformatics: Across the 500 to 850 repertoires, a later analysis counted tens of millions of unique TCR beta chains, 9.5 million to 12 million of which were shared by at least two donors. Raw reads were error-corrected and collapsed into unique sequences by a nearest-neighbor algorithm in which closely related sequences were merged to remove PCR and sequencing errors. CDR3 sequences were aligned to IMGT reference sequences to assign V, D and J gene segments. For a sequence to be retained, at least a six-nucleotide match to both a V gene segment and a J gene segment was required. A rearrangement was called productive if the CDR3 had no stop codons and remained in frame with V and J, and every other rearrangement was called non-productive. Following IMGT convention, CDR3 was defined as the stretch from the second conserved V-encoded cysteine to the conserved J-encoded phenylalanine. The earlier analysis of 450 to 750 of the donors excluded any sequence lacking an unambiguous match to a single V gene segment. An earlier analysis of fewer than 750 of the donors called V segments functional above 56.7% productive rearrangements and segregating when the between-donor standard deviation exceeded 5%. To diagnose cytomegalovirus status from the catalog of TCR beta chain sequences, a statistical classification framework was built. V and J gene assignment, in a later analysis, came from comparing TCR nucleotide sequences with IMGT/GENE-DB human TR gene sequences. In a later analysis, CDR3 sequences and most-parsimonious VDJ recombination scenarios were assigned using the TCRdist pipeline. In a later analysis, each TCR beta chain was defined by its CDR3 amino acid sequence together with its V-gene family, and reads without a unique V-gene family were excluded. To address suspected cross-contamination and a sequencing artifact, a later analysis removed around 590 highly shared, low-generation-probability nucleotide sequences. In a later analysis, a clonal expansion index was calculated for each public chain from normalized within-repertoire ranks of inferred template counts. In a later analysis, generation probabilities were computed with a VDJ recombination model fitted to out-of-frame rearrangements, and the resulting probabilities were checked against IGoR. Hypergeometric tests were used in a later analysis to score TCR-TCR, TCR-HLA and TCR-CMV co-occurrence, with a repertoire-size bias correction applied to the TCR pairs. To estimate false discovery rates, a later analysis permuted the HLA or CMV assignments 20 times. In a later analysis, co-occurring TCRs were grouped using DBSCAN, and TCRdist sequence similarity was added for clustering within HLA-allele-positive subsets. Co-occurrence clustering excluded repertoires with fewer than 30,000 or more than 120,000 public chains, plus five with anomalous nucleotide sharing. TCRdb took this table from immuneACCESS and kept in-frame rearrangements with V and J called. Such tables lack part of the clones; where checked against another copy, unresolved V genes explain under half of the gap, and the rest is unexplained. The V and J calls and clone size are taken from that table; D and trimming were inferred from the DNA. A total of 84,000 or so clones appear in this sample, about 80% of them only once. The top ten hold 1.2% to 1.5% of the sample.

Its CDR3 holds 14 amino acids, cysteine through phenylalanine. Only the CDR3 DNA stays, 42 bases, in frame from base 1. The junction shows trimming of 2 bases on V and 0 bases on J, plus 8 bases between the germline ends. As encoded in the germline V gene (reference sequence), CDR1 is GTSNPN while CDR2 is SVGIG. The cohort was made up of 500 to 800 healthy bone marrow donors. Cohort members were all nominally healthy when sampled, although unrecorded immune exposures were likely present. The donor was CMV seronegative and belonged to the group of 380 or so seronegative cohort members. A peripheral blood sample was provided by each donor, and peripheral blood mononuclear cells were used for TCR beta sequencing. Genomic DNA extraction from the blood cell samples was performed with the Qiagen DNeasy Blood Extraction Kit.

This chain is built from TRBV30 and TRBJ1-5; TRBD1 is possibly the D segment (6 matching bases). The sequence was collected from a male donor in good health and CMV-seronegative. The sample taken for sequencing was PBMCs. The DNA sequence is TGTGCCTGGAGTCGGGACAATAGCAATCAGCCCCAGCATTTT. This gives the protein CAWSRDNSNQPQHF.